This T cell receptor (beta chain) came from a study of T-cell reconstitution after alpha-beta-depleted transplantation in children. As it was prepared, the TCRbeta library received unique molecular identifiers. Via MiXCR, TCRdb re-called the PCR reads, giving one row per CDR3 protein. Among a few hundred thousand distinct CDR3 sequences listed, around 10% were seen once. The CDR3 extends over 17 amino acids. V lost 3 bases, J lost 10 bases, and 15 bases stayed unmatched. The germline gives CDR1 LGHNA, CDR2 YNFKEQ. This clonotype was detected many times. The chain has TRBV4-2 and TRBJ2-1; TRBD2 matches at 10 bases. This receptor was obtained from a human donor who donated a stem cell graft to a child with acute lymphoblastic leukemia. The sequencing here drew on PBMCs from the stem cell graft donor, taken from the stem cell graft. The CDR3, as DNA: TGTGCCAGCAGCCATTCGGTGGGGCTAGCGGGAGTAGGAGAGCAGTTCTTC. The encoded protein is CASSHSVGLAGVGEQFF.